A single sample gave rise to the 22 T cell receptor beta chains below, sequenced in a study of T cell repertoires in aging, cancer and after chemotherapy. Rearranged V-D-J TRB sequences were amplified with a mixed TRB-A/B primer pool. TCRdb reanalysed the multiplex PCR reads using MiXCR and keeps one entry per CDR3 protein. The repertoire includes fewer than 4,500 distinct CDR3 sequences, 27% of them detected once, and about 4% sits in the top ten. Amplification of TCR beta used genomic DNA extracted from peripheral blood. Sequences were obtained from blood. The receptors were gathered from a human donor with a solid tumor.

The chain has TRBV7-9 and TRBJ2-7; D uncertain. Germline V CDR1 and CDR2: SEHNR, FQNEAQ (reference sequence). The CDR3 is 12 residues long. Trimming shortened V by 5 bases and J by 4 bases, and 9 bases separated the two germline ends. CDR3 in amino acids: CASSLDPYEQYF. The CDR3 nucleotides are TGTGCCAGCAGCCTGGACCCTTACGAGCAGTACTTC. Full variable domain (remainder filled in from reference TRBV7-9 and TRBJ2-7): DTGVSQNPRHKITKRGQNVTFRCDPISEHNRLYWYRQTLGQGPEFLTYFQNEAQLEKSRLLSDRFSAERPKGSFSTLEIQRTEQGDSAMYLCASSLDPYEQYFGPGTRLTVT.

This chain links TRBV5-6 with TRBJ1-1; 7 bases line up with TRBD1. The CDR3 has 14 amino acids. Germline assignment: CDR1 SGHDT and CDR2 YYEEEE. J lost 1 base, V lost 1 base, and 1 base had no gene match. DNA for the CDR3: TGTGCCAGCAGCTTGTGGACAGGGAACACTGAAGCTTTCTTT. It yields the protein CASSLWTGNTEAFF.

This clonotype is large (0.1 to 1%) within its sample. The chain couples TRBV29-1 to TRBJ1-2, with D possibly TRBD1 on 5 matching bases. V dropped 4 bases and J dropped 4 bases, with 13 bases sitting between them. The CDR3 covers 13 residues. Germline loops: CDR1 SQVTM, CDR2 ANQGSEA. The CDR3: CSVARGLGYGYTF. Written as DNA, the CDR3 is TGCAGCGTTGCAAGGGGCCTCGGCTATGGCTACACCTTC.

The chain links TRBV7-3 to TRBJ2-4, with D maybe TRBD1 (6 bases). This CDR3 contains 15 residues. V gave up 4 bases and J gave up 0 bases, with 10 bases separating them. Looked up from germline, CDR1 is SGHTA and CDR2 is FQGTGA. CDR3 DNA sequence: TGTGCCAGCAGCTCTTGGACAGAAGCCAAAAACATTCAGTACTTC. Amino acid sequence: CASSSWTEAKNIQYF.

The CDR3 DNA sequence: TGTGCCAGCAGTTCCCGACAGGGGAGAGACACTGAAGCTTTCTTT. It translates to CASSSRQGRDTEAFF. V gene TRBV6-6 combines with J gene TRBJ1-1; 8 bases are a match to TRBD1. The CDR3 extends over 15 amino acids. CDR1 MNHNY and CDR2 SVGAGI come from the germline V gene (reference sequence). The ends lost 4 bases at V and 3 bases at J; junction bases unmatched: 7.

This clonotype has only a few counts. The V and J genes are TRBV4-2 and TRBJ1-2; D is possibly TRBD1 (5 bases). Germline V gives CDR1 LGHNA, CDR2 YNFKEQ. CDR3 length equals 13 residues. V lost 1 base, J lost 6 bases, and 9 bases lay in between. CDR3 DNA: TGTGCCAGCAGCCAAGTCGGGGGGAATGGCTACACCTTC. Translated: CASSQVGGNGYTF.

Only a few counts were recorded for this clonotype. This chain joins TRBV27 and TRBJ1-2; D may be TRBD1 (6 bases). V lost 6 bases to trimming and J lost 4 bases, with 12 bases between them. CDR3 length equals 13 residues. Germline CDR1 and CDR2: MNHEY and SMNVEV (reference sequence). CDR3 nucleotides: TGTGCCAGCAGGCCTACAGGGTTCTATGGCTACACCTTC. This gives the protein CASRPTGFYGYTF.

DNA of the CDR3: TGCGCCAGCAGCCAAGATTTCGCAGGGGTAAGCGAGCAGTACTTC. Translation gives CASSQDFAGVSEQYF. The chain has TRBV4-3 and TRBJ2-7; a weak D match, TRBD1 (6 bases). CDR1 LGHNA and CDR2 YSLEER come from the germline V gene. The CDR3 contains 15 residues. Trimming took off 0 bases at V and 6 bases at J, with 15 bases between the two ends.

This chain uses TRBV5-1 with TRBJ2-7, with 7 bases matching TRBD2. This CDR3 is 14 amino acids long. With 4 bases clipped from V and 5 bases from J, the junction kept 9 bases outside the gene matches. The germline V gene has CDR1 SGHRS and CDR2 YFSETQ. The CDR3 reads CASSPGGLVDEQYF. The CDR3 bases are TGCGCCAGCAGCCCGGGGGGACTGGTCGACGAGCAGTACTTC. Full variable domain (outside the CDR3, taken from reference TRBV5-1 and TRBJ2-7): KAGVTQTPRYLIKTRGQQVTLSCSPISGHRSVSWYQQTPGQGLQFLFEYFSETQRNKGNFPGRFSGRQFSNSRSEMNVSTLELGDSALYLCASSPGGLVDEQYFGPGTRLTVT.

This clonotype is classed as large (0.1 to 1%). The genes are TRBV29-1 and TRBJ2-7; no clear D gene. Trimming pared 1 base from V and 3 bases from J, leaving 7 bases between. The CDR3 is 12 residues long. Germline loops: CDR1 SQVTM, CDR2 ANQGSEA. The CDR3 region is CSVEVAGYEQYF. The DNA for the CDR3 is TGCAGCGTTGAAGTGGCAGGCTACGAGCAGTACTTC.

CDR3 coding DNA: TGTGCCAGTAGTGGCCTGTTTGGGGGGGACTACGAGCAGTACTTC. Protein sequence: CASSGLFGGDYEQYF. This sequence joins TRBV19 and TRBJ2-7; 7 nucleotides align to TRBD2. Germline lookup yields CDR1 LNHDA and CDR2 SQIVND (reference sequence). This CDR3 is built from 15 residues. J was trimmed by 3 bases and V by 5 bases; bases with no gene match: 10.

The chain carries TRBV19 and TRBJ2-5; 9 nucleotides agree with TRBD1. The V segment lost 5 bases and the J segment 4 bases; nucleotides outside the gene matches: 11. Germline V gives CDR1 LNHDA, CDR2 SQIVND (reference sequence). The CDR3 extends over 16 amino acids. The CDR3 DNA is TGTGCCAGTAGTTATGCCGGGACAGGGAGGGGAGAGACCCAGTACTTC. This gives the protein CASSYAGTGRGETQYF.

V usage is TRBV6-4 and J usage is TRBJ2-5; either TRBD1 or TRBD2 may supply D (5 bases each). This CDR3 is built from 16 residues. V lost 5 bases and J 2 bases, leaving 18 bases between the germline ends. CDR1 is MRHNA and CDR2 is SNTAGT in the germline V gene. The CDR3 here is CASSSGRDHPQETQYF. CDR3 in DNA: TGTGCCAGCAGTAGTGGCAGGGACCATCCTCAAGAGACCCAGTACTTC.

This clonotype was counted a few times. The CDR3 loop reads CASSFGGQGFSGSYEQYF. In nucleotides, the CDR3 is TGTGCCAGCAGCTTCGGGGGACAGGGTTTTTCCGGGTCTTACGAGCAGTACTTC. This chain connects TRBV7-2 to TRBJ2-7; 9 bases line up with TRBD1. Germline V lookup: CDR1 SGHTA, CDR2 FQGNSA. V shed 3 bases, J shed 4 bases, and the junction held 16 bases outside the gene matches. The CDR3 spans 18 residues.

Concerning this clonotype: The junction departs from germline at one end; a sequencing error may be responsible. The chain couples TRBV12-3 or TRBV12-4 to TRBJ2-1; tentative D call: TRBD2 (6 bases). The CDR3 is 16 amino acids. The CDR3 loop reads CATSDAGGGTYNEQFF. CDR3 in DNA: TGTGCCACCAGTGACGCCGGAGGAGGGACCTACAATGAGCAGTTCTTC.

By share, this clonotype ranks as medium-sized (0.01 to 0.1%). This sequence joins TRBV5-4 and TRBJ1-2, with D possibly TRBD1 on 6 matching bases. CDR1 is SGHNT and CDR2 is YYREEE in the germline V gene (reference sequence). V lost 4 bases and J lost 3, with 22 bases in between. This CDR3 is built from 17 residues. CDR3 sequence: CASSPEGGRSLYYGYTF. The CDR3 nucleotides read TGTGCCAGCAGCCCTGAGGGGGGACGTAGCCTGTACTATGGCTACACCTTC.

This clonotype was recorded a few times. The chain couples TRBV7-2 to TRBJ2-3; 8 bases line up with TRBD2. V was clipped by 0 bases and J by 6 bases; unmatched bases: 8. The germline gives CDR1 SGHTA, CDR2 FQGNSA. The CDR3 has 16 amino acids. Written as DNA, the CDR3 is TGTGCCAGCAGCTTAGCGCCGGGGGGGCGTGTTGATACGCAGTATTTT. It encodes CASSLAPGGRVDTQYF.

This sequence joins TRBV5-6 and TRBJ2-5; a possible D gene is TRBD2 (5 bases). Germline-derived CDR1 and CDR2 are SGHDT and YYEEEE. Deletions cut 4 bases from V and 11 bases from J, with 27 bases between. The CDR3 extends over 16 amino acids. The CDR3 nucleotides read TGTGCCAGCAGCATTCACTACGGGAACCCCCACAATGAGCAGTACTTC. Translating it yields CASSIHYGNPHNEQYF. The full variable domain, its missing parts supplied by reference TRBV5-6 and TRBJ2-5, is DAGVTQSPTHLIKTRGQQVTLRCSPKSGHDTVSWYQQALGQGPQFIFQYYEEEERQRGNFPDRFSGHQFPNYSSELNVNALLLGDSALYLCASSIHYGNPHNEQYFGPGTRLLVL.

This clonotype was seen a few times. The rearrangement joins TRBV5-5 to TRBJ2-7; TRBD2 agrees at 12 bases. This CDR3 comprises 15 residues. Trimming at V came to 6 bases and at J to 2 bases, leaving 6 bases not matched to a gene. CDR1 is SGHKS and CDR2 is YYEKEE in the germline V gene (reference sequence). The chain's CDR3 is CASIQTSGGPYEQYF. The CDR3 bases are TGTGCCAGCATCCAAACTAGCGGGGGGCCCTACGAGCAGTACTTC. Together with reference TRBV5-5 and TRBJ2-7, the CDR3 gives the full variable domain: DAGVTQSPTHLIKTRGQQVTLRCSPISGHKSVSWYQQVLGQGPQFIFQYYEKEERGRGNFPDRFSARQFPNYSSELNVNALLLGDSALYLCASIQTSGGPYEQYFGPGTRLTVT.

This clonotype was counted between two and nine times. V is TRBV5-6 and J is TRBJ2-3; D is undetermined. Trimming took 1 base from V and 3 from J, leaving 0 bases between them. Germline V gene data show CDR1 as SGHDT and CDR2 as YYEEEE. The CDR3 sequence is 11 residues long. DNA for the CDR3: TGTGCCAGCAGCTTGACAGATACGCAGTATTTT. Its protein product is CASSLTDTQYF.

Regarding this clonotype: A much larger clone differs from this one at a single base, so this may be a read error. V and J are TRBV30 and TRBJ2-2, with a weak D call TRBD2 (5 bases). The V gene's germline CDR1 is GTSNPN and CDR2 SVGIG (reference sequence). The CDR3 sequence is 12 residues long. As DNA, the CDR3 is TGTGCCTGGAGTCCCTTAACCGGGAAGCTGTTTTTT. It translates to CAWSPLTGKLFF.

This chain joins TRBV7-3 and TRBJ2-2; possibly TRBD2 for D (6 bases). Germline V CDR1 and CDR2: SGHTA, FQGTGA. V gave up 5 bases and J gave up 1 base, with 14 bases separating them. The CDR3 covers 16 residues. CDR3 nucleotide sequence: TGTGCCAGCAGCCCTTACGGGACTTTGAACACCGGGGAGCTGTTTTTT. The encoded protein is CASSPYGTLNTGELFF. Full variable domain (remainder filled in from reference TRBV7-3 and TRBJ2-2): GAGVSQTPSNKVTEKGKYVELRCDPISGHTALYWYRQSLGQGPEFLIYFQGTGAADDSGLPNDRFFAVRPEGSVSTLKIQRTERGDSAVYLCASSPYGTLNTGELFFGEGSRLTVL.